This TCR beta chain was captured in a study of control samples from healthy donors and cancer patients. Clones were read by immunoSEQ multiplex PCR, and TCRdb kept only the in-frame ones, dropping some. This sample has approximately 52,000 clones, with approximately 95% found just once. This clone was recorded only once. The clonotype comes from a woman in her late teens or twenties in good health. Sequenced sample: blood.

For the CDR3, the DNA is TGTGCCAGCAGTTTTGGACAGGACTATGGCTACACCTTC. Protein: CASSFGQDYGYTF. The chain uses TRBV27 and TRBJ1-2, with 7 bases lining up with TRBD1. Germline trimming cut 3 bases from V and 3 bases from J; bases unmatched to any gene: 1. Germline V lookup: CDR1 MNHEY, CDR2 SMNVEV (reference sequence). The CDR3 extends over 13 amino acids.